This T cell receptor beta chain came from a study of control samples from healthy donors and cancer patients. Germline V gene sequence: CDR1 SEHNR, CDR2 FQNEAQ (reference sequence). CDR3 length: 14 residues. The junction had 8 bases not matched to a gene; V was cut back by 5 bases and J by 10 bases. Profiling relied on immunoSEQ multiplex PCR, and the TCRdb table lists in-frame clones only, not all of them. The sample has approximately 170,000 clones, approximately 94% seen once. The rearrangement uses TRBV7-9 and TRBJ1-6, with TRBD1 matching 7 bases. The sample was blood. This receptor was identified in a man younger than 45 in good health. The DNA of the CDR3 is TGTGCCAGCAGCAGGGGGCCCGATTCGTCACCCCTCCACTTT. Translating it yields CASSRGPDSSPLHF.